What follows describes a single T cell receptor beta chain. The antigen is undetermined. This sample was taken from a study of cytomegalovirus exposure and HLA in healthy donors. General study results and limits: Altogether, 164 TCR beta chains were recorded as cytomegalovirus-associated.

The germline gives CDR1 SEHNR, CDR2 FQNEAQ (reference sequence). V was pared by 5 bases and J by 4 bases, with 7 bases of the junction left unmatched. The CDR3 runs to 14 residues. Both 60 Vbeta primers and 13 Jbeta primers went into the PCR. Sequenced by immunoSEQ multiplex PCR; TCRdb stores in-frame clones only, minus some. This table has fewer than 200,000 clones, approximately 86% appearing once. The sample comprised PBMCs. This clonotype originated in a male donor in good health and CMV-seronegative. The rearrangement uses TRBV7-9 and TRBJ1-1; 7 bases match TRBD1. In nucleotides, the CDR3 is TGTGCCAGCAGCCCAGGGACAGTTCGCACTGAAGCTTTCTTT. It encodes CASSPGTVRTEAFF.